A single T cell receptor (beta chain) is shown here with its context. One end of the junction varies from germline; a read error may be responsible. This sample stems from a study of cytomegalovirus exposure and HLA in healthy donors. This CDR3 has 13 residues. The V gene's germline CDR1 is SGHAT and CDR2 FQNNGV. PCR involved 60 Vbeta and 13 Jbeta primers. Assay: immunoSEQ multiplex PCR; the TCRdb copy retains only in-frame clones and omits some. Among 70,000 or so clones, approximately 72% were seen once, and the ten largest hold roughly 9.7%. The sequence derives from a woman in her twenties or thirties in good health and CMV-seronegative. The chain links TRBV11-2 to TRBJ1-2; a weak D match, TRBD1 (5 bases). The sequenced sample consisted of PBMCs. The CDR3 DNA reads TGTGCCAGCAGGTTAGGGGTCAGCGATGGCTACACCTTC. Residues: CASRLGVSDGYTF.